Below are 31 T cell receptor beta chains sequenced from a single sample in a study of T cells expressing NK-cell markers. TCRdb reprocessed the 5' RACE reads and stores each CDR3 protein as one record, lacking DNA. This table lists roughly 350,000 distinct CDR3 sequences. Input material: blood T cells: a sorted CD56 or NKG2C T cell subset, CD4+ or CD8+ T cells, or bulk PBMC T cells (not recorded which). The receptors originated from a man aged 18-75 years in good health.

The CDR3 sequence is CATSIRGHQETQYF. The V gene is TRBV15, the J gene TRBJ2-5. This CDR3 contains 14 residues. Germline values: CDR1 LNHNV, CDR2 YYDKDF (reference sequence).

This rearrangement joins TRBV5-1 to TRBJ2-7; TCRdb names TRBD1, which stays unverified in the absence of DNA. The CDR3 is 16 residues long. Germline V gene sequence: CDR1 SGHRS, CDR2 YFSETQ. The CDR3 region is CASSFTSGQGASEQYF.

V usage is TRBV19 and J usage is TRBJ2-2. CDR3 length equals 15 residues. In germline, CDR1 is LNHDA, CDR2 SQIVND (reference sequence). CDR3: CASSSDVALTGELFF.

This CDR3 reads CASSRLTSGNTGELFF. This chain uses TRBV3-1 with TRBJ2-2; the TCRdb call, TRBD2, lacks DNA for checking. The CDR3 covers 16 residues. Looked up from germline, CDR1 is LGHDT and CDR2 is YNNKEL (reference sequence).

The chain employs TRBV7-6 and TRBJ2-3; TCRdb indicates TRBD1, and absent DNA this call remains unverified. CDR3 length: 15 residues. CDR1 and CDR2 (germline): SGHVS, FNYEAQ. The CDR3 sequence is CASSTRQDITDTQYF. The full variable domain, completed using reference TRBV7-6 and TRBJ2-3, is GAGVSQSPRYKVTKRGQDVALRCDPISGHVSLYWYRQALGQGPEFLTYFNYEAQQDKSGLPNDRFSAERPEGSISTLTIQRTEQRDSAMYRCASSTRQDITDTQYFGPGTRLTVL.

V gene TRBV29-1 combines with J gene TRBJ1-2; without DNA, the TCRdb call of TRBD1 cannot be checked. Germline V lookup: CDR1 SQVTM, CDR2 ANQGSEA. The CDR3 runs to 15 residues. CDR3 loop: CSVTGQGTTNYGYTF.

V gene TRBV28 combines with J gene TRBJ2-7; TCRdb gives TRBD1 as the D gene, but with no DNA this cannot be confirmed. CDR1 and CDR2 from the germline V gene are MDHEN and SYDVKM. The CDR3 spans 16 residues. The CDR3 protein is CASSVPGTGSSYEQYF.

The CDR3 reads CASIQDGQGSSTGELFF. V gene TRBV5-1 combines with J gene TRBJ2-2; the TCRdb D gene call, TRBD1, has no DNA to confirm it. The CDR3 runs 17 residues. CDR1 SGHRS and CDR2 YFSETQ come from the germline V gene.

The rearrangement links TRBV5-1 to TRBJ2-1. The CDR3 sequence is 15 residues long. Germline CDR1 reads SGHRS; CDR2 reads YFSETQ. The CDR3 sequence: CASSLGVINGDEQFF.

The V and J genes are TRBV6-1 and TRBJ2-1; TCRdb indicates TRBD1, and absent DNA this call remains unverified. The CDR3 is made up of 14 amino acids. Germline V gene sequence: CDR1 MNHNS, CDR2 SASEGT. This chain's CDR3 is CASSDRRTGNEQFF.

The chain joins TRBV5-1 to TRBJ1-1. Germline values: CDR1 SGHRS, CDR2 YFSETQ. The CDR3 loop spans 16 amino acids. The CDR3 is CASSLLAGGRNTEAFF.

The V gene is TRBV6-5, the J gene TRBJ1-4; the TRBD1 assignment by TCRdb is unverifiable without DNA. CDR1 and CDR2 (germline): MNHEY, SVGAGI. There are 16 residues in the CDR3. The CDR3 reads CASSYSGTGLPEKLFF.

The chain is built from TRBV21-1 and TRBJ2-3. TRBV21-1 is deemed a pseudogene. CDR3 length: 16 amino acids. This CDR3 is CASSKGRLPSTDTQYF.

This sequence joins TRBV12-3 or TRBV12-4 and TRBJ2-7; the TCRdb D gene call, TRBD1, has no DNA to confirm it. The CDR3 is 14 amino acids. This chain's CDR3 is CASSLGTGAYEQYF.

The chain recombines TRBV6-1 with TRBJ2-4; TCRdb reports TRBD1, a call that lacks DNA to check it against. CDR1 and CDR2 from the germline V gene are MNHNS and SASEGT. This CDR3 has 14 residues. The CDR3 is CASKRDLAKNIQYF.

This chain connects TRBV20-1 to TRBJ2-7; TCRdb proposes TRBD2, but this gene call is untestable without DNA. Germline CDR1 DFQATT, CDR2 SNEGSKA (reference sequence). This CDR3 has 13 residues. This CDR3 reads CSAITGTRYEQYF.

The rearrangement links TRBV11-3 to TRBJ2-3. The CDR3 sequence is 11 residues long. Germline CDR1 reads SGHNT; CDR2 reads YENEEA. The CDR3 is CASSHSEAQYF. The entire variable domain, with the rest obtained from reference TRBV11-3 and TRBJ2-3, is as follows: EAGVVQSPRYKIIEKKQPVAFWCNPISGHNTLYWYLQNLGQGPELLIRYENEEAVDDSQLPKDRFSAERLKGVDSTLKIQPAELGDSAVYLCASSHSEAQYFGPGTRLTVL.

This chain joins TRBV6-5 and TRBJ1-5. Germline assignment: CDR1 MNHEY and CDR2 SVGAGI. The CDR3 runs to 15 residues. The CDR3 is CASSYSAGSDQPQHF.

The rearrangement uses TRBV12-3 or TRBV12-4 and TRBJ2-2; absent DNA, TCRdb's TRBD1 call cannot be checked. The CDR3 contains 13 residues. The chain's CDR3 is CASGQGDTGELFF.

The CDR3 sequence is CASSLRSSGGATDTQYF. This chain links TRBV7-3 with TRBJ2-3; checking the TCRdb D call of TRBD2 is not possible without DNA. The CDR3 totals 17 residues. Germline assignment: CDR1 SGHTA and CDR2 FQGTGA.

The V and J genes are TRBV11-1 and TRBJ2-3. The CDR3 runs to 18 residues. In germline, CDR1 is SGHAT, CDR2 FQDESV (reference sequence). The CDR3 loop is CASSPSRIGGTSTDTQYF. Together with reference TRBV11-1 and TRBJ2-3, the CDR3 gives the full variable domain: EAEVAQSPRYKITEKSQAVAFWCDPISGHATLYWYRQILGQGPELLVQFQDESVVDDSQLPKDRFSAERLKGVDSTLKIQPAELGDSAMYLCASSPSRIGGTSTDTQYFGPGTRLTVL.

The chain combines TRBV20-1 with TRBJ2-7; TCRdb's D gene call, TRBD1, goes unchecked for lack of DNA. The CDR3 covers 13 residues. CDR1 DFQATT and CDR2 SNEGSKA come from the germline V gene (reference sequence). CDR3 region: CSARLPDSYEQYF.

The gene calls are TRBV3-1 and TRBJ1-2. The CDR3 is 11 amino acids. Germline-derived CDR1 and CDR2 are LGHDT and YNNKEL (reference sequence). CDR3 sequence reads: CASSYTTNYTF.

The chain couples TRBV16 to TRBJ1-1. Germline lookup yields CDR1 KGHSY and CDR2 FQNENV. CDR3 length equals 16 residues. CDR3 sequence: CASSQMVAGTNTEAFF.

The genes are TRBV19 and TRBJ1-1; the TRBD1 assignment by TCRdb is unverifiable without DNA. This CDR3 contains 14 residues. CDR1 LNHDA and CDR2 SQIVND come from the germline V gene (reference sequence). This CDR3 reads CASHLRTGTTEAFF.

The chain is built from TRBV21-1 and TRBJ1-5; TCRdb returns TRBD1, unconfirmable since there is no DNA. TRBV21-1 is given as a pseudogene. This CDR3 contains 16 residues. The CDR3 sequence is CASSKEGQGVGQPQHF.

The V gene is TRBV6-5, the J gene TRBJ1-2; TCRdb's D call of TRBD1 is untestable without DNA. The CDR3 runs 18 residues. CDR1 and CDR2 from the germline V gene are MNHEY and SVGAGI. CDR3 loop: CASSSRYRNRGQGYGYTF.

The genes are TRBV12-3 or TRBV12-4 and TRBJ2-5. The CDR3 has 14 amino acids. CDR3 loop: CASSLWRRRETQYF.

The chain employs TRBV14 and TRBJ2-7; absent DNA, TCRdb's TRBD2 call cannot be checked. CDR3 length equals 17 residues. CDR1 is SGHDN, CDR2 FVKESK, per germline. CDR3 residues: CASSRTLTSGGSYEQYF.

This sequence joins TRBV12-3 or TRBV12-4 and TRBJ1-6. The CDR3 extends over 14 amino acids. The CDR3 loop reads CASRGKTYNSPLHF.

This rearrangement joins TRBV28 to TRBJ2-5. CDR3 length equals 12 residues. Per the germline V gene, CDR1 is MDHEN and CDR2 is SYDVKM. The CDR3 protein is CASRTIRETQYF. Using reference TRBV28 and TRBJ2-5 for the parts outside the CDR3, the full variable domain is DVKVTQSSRYLVKRTGEKVFLECVQDMDHENMFWYRQDPGLGLRLIYFSYDVKMKEKGDIPEGYSVSREKKERFSLILESASTNQTSMYLCASRTIRETQYFGPGTRLLVL.